The sample holds a few counts of the clone carrying this T cell receptor (beta chain). This CDR3 contains 13 residues. Looked up from germline, CDR1 is SNHLY and CDR2 is FYNNEI. Trimming stripped 0 bases from V and 1 base from J, with 3 bases between. This sample is drawn from a study of early T cells in non-severe SARS-CoV-2 infection. In TCRdb, the 5' RACE reads were re-called with MiXCR into one record per CDR3 protein. The table includes about 48,000 distinct CDR3 sequences, around 5.6% detected once. Specimen: whole blood. The TCR comes from an adult who was a healthcare worker with PCR-confirmed SARS-CoV-2 infection or an uninfected control (not recorded which). The chain uses TRBV2 and TRBJ1-2; D is unresolved. CDR3 in DNA: TGTGCCAGCAGTGAAGCAGTTAACTATGGCTACACCTTC. It encodes CASSEAVNYGYTF. The whole variable domain, filled in from reference TRBV2 and TRBJ1-2, reads EPEVTQTPSHQVTQMGQEVILRCVPISNHLYFYWYRQILGQKVEFLVSFYNNEISEKSEIFDDQFSVERPDGSNFTLKIRSTKLEDSAMYFCASSEAVNYGYTFGSGTRLTVV.